Listed here are 12 T cell receptor beta chains from one sample, sequenced in a study of blood T cell repertoires in COVID-19. Assay used: immunoSEQ multiplex PCR; TCRdb lists only in-frame clones, some missing. The repertoire holds approximately 470,000 clones, with roughly 87% as singletons. What was sequenced was PBMCs or T cells enriched from blood (not recorded which). These receptors were obtained from a young woman who had recovered from COVID-19.

The chain carries TRBV7-9 and TRBJ2-7, with 8 bases identical to TRBD1. Germline V lookup: CDR1 SEHNR, CDR2 FQNEAQ (reference sequence). V gave up 4 bases and J gave up 3 bases; unmatched junction bases: 11. The CDR3 length is 16 residues. The CDR3 spells CASSSREADRVYEQYF. The CDR3 DNA follows: TGTGCCAGCAGCTCTCGTGAGGCGGACAGGGTCTACGAGCAGTACTTC.

The chain links TRBV28 to TRBJ1-1; 9 nucleotides line up with TRBD1. The CDR3 runs to 16 residues. Germline assignment: CDR1 MDHEN and CDR2 SYDVKM. J lost 0 bases, V lost 6 bases, and 8 bases had no gene match. CDR3 bases: TGTGCCAGCAGGGTGACAGGGGGTGGCATGAACACTGAAGCTTTCTTT. It yields the protein CASRVTGGGMNTEAFF. The full variable domain, its missing parts supplied by reference TRBV28 and TRBJ1-1, is DVKVTQSSRYLVKRTGEKVFLECVQDMDHENMFWYRQDPGLGLRLIYFSYDVKMKEKGDIPEGYSVSREKKERFSLILESASTNQTSMYLCASRVTGGGMNTEAFFGQGTRLTVV.

This rearrangement joins TRBV5-1 to TRBJ2-1; maybe TRBD2 (6 bases). CDR1 and CDR2 from the germline V gene are SGHRS and YFSETQ. V dropped 4 bases and J dropped 8 bases, with 19 bases sitting between them. There are 15 residues in the CDR3. This chain's CDR3 is CASSPLGGNRHEQFF. CDR3 bases: TGCGCCAGCAGCCCCCTGGGGGGTAATAGACATGAGCAGTTCTTC.

Here the CDR3 reads CASSLSTSGGSEQFF. Written as DNA, the CDR3 is TGTGCCAGCTCACTCTCGACTAGCGGGGGAAGTGAGCAGTTCTTC. The rearrangement joins TRBV18 to TRBJ2-1; 12 bases map to TRBD2. CDR3 size: 15 residues. Germline lookup yields CDR1 KGHSH and CDR2 LQKENI. J gave up 9 bases and V 4 bases, and 7 bases lay outside the gene matches.

The V call is TRBV5-1, the J call TRBJ2-2; D unclear. The CDR3 covers 14 residues. Germline V gives CDR1 SGHRS, CDR2 YFSETQ. The V and J ends lost 3 bases and 7 bases respectively, with 13 bases between them. In DNA, the CDR3 is TGCGCCAGCAGCTCCCCCCAGGAAGTCGGGGAGCTGTTTTTT. Its translation is CASSSPQEVGELFF.

This chain joins TRBV20-1 and TRBJ1-1, with TRBD1 identical over 8 bases. CDR3 length: 15 amino acids. Germline-derived CDR1 and CDR2 are DFQATT and SNEGSKA (reference sequence). V lost 3 bases, J lost 10 bases, and 16 bases stayed unmatched. The CDR3: CSASTGAPGGPGAFF. CDR3 DNA: TGCAGTGCTAGTACCGGTGCCCCAGGGGGCCCAGGAGCTTTCTTT.

The rearrangement uses TRBV5-1 and TRBJ2-3; D possibly corresponds to TRBD2 (5 bases). The CDR3 spans 14 residues. CDR1 is SGHRS and CDR2 is YFSETQ in the germline V gene. The ends were cut back, 4 bases at V and 2 bases at J, with 11 bases in the middle. CDR3 in amino acids: CASSTDGNTDTQYF. CDR3 in DNA: TGCGCCAGCAGCACTGACGGGAACACAGATACGCAGTATTTT.

CDR3 in DNA: TGCGCCAGCAGCTGGGTTCCAGGGGCTACAGATACGCAGTATTTT. Its translation is CASSWVPGATDTQYF. The chain employs TRBV5-1 and TRBJ2-3; possibly TRBD1 for D (6 bases). V gave up 3 bases and J gave up 3 bases, with 14 bases separating them. CDR1 is SGHRS, CDR2 YFSETQ, per germline. This CDR3 has 15 residues.

This clone was detected once. This chain uses TRBV6-1 with TRBJ2-5, with 7 bases that match TRBD2. This CDR3 spans 17 amino acids. CDR1 and CDR2 from the germline V gene are MNHNS and SASEGT. The V and J ends lost 4 bases and 4 bases, in that order; junction bases with no gene match: 15. CDR3 nucleotides: TGTGCCAGCAGTGGCGGGGGACGGAAAACCCCAGGAGAGACCCAGTACTTC. Protein product: CASSGGGRKTPGETQYF.

V and J are TRBV5-5 and TRBJ2-5, with TRBD1 matching 12 bases. There are 15 residues in the CDR3. CDR1 is SGHKS and CDR2 is YYEKEE in the germline V gene (reference sequence). V shed 5 bases and J 4 bases; nucleotides not matched to a gene: 6. In DNA, the CDR3 is TGTGCCAGCAGTTTCGGGACAGGGGGCCCAGAGACCCAGTACTTC. Translating gives CASSFGTGGPETQYF.

The chain links TRBV5-1 to TRBJ2-7; weak D call: TRBD1 (6 bases). CDR1 is SGHRS, CDR2 YFSETQ, per germline. V was pared by 4 bases and J by 4 bases, with 15 bases between. The CDR3 extends over 14 amino acids. The CDR3 bases are TGCGCCAGCAGCATGGGACAACCAGAGTACGAGCAGTACTTC. Its translation: CASSMGQPEYEQYF.

CDR3: CAWKRPGGGEQYF. Here the CDR3 DNA reads TGTGCCTGGAAAAGGCCGGGGGGAGGCGAGCAGTACTTC. The chain is built from TRBV30 and TRBJ2-7; 7 bases fit TRBD2. The CDR3 covers 13 residues. Per the germline V gene, CDR1 is GTSNPN and CDR2 is SVGIG (reference sequence). After removal of 4 bases from V and 6 bases from J, the junction contained 9 bases not matched to a gene.